The clone carrying this TCR beta chain was found a few times. Its specificity is not known. The sample is drawn from a study of shared clonotypes between healthy human individuals. For each subset, genomic DNA was distributed in equal portions over several immunoSEQ plates. The method was immunoSEQ multiplex PCR; TCRdb's version includes in-frame clones alone and lacks a portion of them. The profile shows 550,000 to 800,000 clones, around 67% of them singletons. The study, taken as a whole, reports: Limitation of the genetic and exposure-history diversity represented came from the few donors.

The V gene end was trimmed by 1 base and the J gene end by 7 bases; junction bases not matched to a gene: 9. The CDR3 has 16 residues. The germline gives CDR1 SGHDN, CDR2 FVKESK. Donors comprised healthy HIV-negative adults lacking recent acute infections or vaccinations. The rearrangement links TRBV14 to TRBJ2-3, with TRBD2 matching over 9 bases. This receptor was obtained from a woman in her twenties or thirties in good health. Material for sequencing was memory CD4+ T cells sorted from blood. Described subset: CD45RA-negative fraction. The CDR3 region has the DNA TGTGCCAGCAGCCAAGTGGCGGGAGGGCCGGTGTATACGCAGTATTTT. It specifies CASSQVAGGPVYTQYF.